This TCR beta chain stems from a study of blood T cell repertoires in COVID-19. In the study overall: Donors in the United States, Italy and Spain gave samples during acute or convalescent COVID-19. T cells, B-cell-depleted T cells, or PBMCs provided the cDNA or gDNA that served as material.

The CDR3 is 14 amino acids. V lost 6 bases, J lost 2 bases, and 1 base stayed unmatched. Germline values: CDR1 MDHEN, CDR2 SYDVKM. The method was immunoSEQ multiplex PCR; TCRdb's version includes in-frame clones alone and lacks a portion of them. The sample includes about 210,000 clones, 82% of them seen just once. The sequencing input was peripheral blood. The sequence was collected from a woman aged 65 to 85 with COVID-19, enrolled during active disease. V gene TRBV28 combines with J gene TRBJ1-3; 10 positions agree with TRBD1. The CDR3: CASRGTGAGNTIYF. The CDR3 region has the DNA TGTGCCAGCAGGGGGACAGGGGCTGGAAACACCATATATTTT. The variable domain in full, with the rest retrieved from reference TRBV28 and TRBJ1-3, is DVKVTQSSRYLVKRTGEKVFLECVQDMDHENMFWYRQDPGLGLRLIYFSYDVKMKEKGDIPEGYSVSREKKERFSLILESASTNQTSMYLCASRGTGAGNTIYFGEGSWLTVV.